This TCR beta chain was documented in a study of cytomegalovirus exposure and HLA in healthy donors. PCR employed 60 Vbeta and 13 Jbeta primers. Data came from immunoSEQ multiplex PCR; TCRdb stores just in-frame clones and leaves some out. Among 90,000 to 140,000 clones listed, approximately 14% were seen once. This clone was detected only a few times. CDR3 length equals 13 residues. V was shortened by 5 bases and J by 4 bases, with 11 bases between the two germline ends. CDR1 is LGHNA, CDR2 YSLEER, per germline. Material for sequencing was PBMCs. This chain links TRBV4-3 with TRBJ1-2; D remains unclear. The TCR originated in a female donor in good health and CMV-seronegative. For the CDR3, the DNA is TGCGCCAGCAGCGGAGGCCGGACCTATGGCTACACCTTC. It translates to CASSGGRTYGYTF.